The next 13 T cell receptor beta chains were all read from a single sample in a study of T cells in Graves' hyperthyroidism and ophthalmopathy. The source material, RNA transcripts, was used to amplify TCR beta CDR3 regions. An initial round of RT-PCR targeting the TCR CDR3 relied on the HTBI primer set. TCRdb re-derived calls from the multiplex PCR reads in MiXCR, one entry per CDR3 protein. The sample holds about 600,000 distinct CDR3 sequences, around 14% seen once. The sequencing sample was made of blood. Receptor source: a woman between 18 and 30 years old with Graves' ophthalmopathy.

This clonotype was counted a few times. This chain links TRBV5-4 with TRBJ2-7; D remains ambiguous. Germline assignment: CDR1 SGHNT and CDR2 YYREEE (reference sequence). CDR3 length: 14 residues. V lost 2 bases to trimming and J lost 3 bases, with 12 bases between them. The CDR3 loop is CASSFTTPNYEQYF. CDR3 nucleotides: TGTGCCAGCAGCTTCACGACCCCCAACTACGAGCAGTACTTC.

This clonotype was detected many times. The junction and the germline gene differ at one end; a read error may be behind it. V and J are TRBV3-1 and TRBJ2-7; D unclear. This CDR3 is built from 14 residues. Germline V gene data show CDR1 as LGHDT and CDR2 as YNNKEL (reference sequence). Written as DNA, the CDR3 is TGTGCCAGCAGTCAAGGCCTGGGGTTCCACGAGCAGTACTTC. Its translation is CASSQGLGFHEQYF.

The V gene is TRBV6-1, the J gene TRBJ1-6; D is possibly TRBD1 (6 bases). The CDR3 contains 16 residues. The germline V gene has CDR1 MNHNS and CDR2 SASEGT. Between the trimmed V and J ends, which lost 1 base and 3 bases, there was a span of 10 bases. The DNA of the CDR3 is TGTGCCAGCAGTGAAGGGGGGGGCTTCTATAATTCACCCCTCCACTTT. This translates into CASSEGGGFYNSPLHF.

This clonotype was found a few times. CDR3 in amino acids: CASSPVPEGTSGSTDTQYF. Here the CDR3 DNA reads TGTGCCAGCAGCCCTGTCCCCGAGGGGACTAGCGGAAGCACAGATACGCAGTATTTT. The genes are TRBV7-2 and TRBJ2-3; 11 bases are a match to TRBD2. This CDR3 has 19 amino acids. The germline CDR1 and CDR2 sequences are SGHTA and FQGNSA. The J segment lost 0 bases and the V segment lost 5 bases, leaving 13 bases of the junction unmatched.

The chain links TRBV5-5 to TRBJ1-2; D might be TRBD1 (6 bases). Trimming cost V 5 bases and J 1 base, with 24 bases left between them. CDR1 SGHKS and CDR2 YYEKEE come from the germline V gene (reference sequence). The CDR3 covers 18 residues. Here the CDR3 reads CASSRRQENIYLNYGYTF. DNA for the CDR3: TGTGCCAGCAGTCGGAGACAGGAAAATATCTATCTTAACTATGGCTACACCTTC.

The table lists this clonotype with many counts. The V gene is TRBV11-2, the J gene TRBJ2-5, with 8 bases lining up with TRBD1. The V gene end was trimmed by 6 bases and the J gene end by 12 bases; junction bases not matched to a gene: 9. The CDR3 sequence is 12 residues long. The germline V gene has CDR1 SGHAT and CDR2 FQNNGV. The CDR3: CASRYMTGDEYF. The CDR3 nucleotides read TGTGCCAGCAGATACATGACAGGGGATGAGTACTTC.

Many counts were recorded for this clonotype. V usage is TRBV4-1 and J usage is TRBJ2-7, with D perhaps matching TRBD2 (6 bases). CDR1 is MGHRA, CDR2 YSYEKL, per germline. CDR3 size: 15 residues. The germline V and J ends were trimmed by 2 bases and 0 bases, with 11 bases remaining between them. This CDR3 is CASSQRAGGSYEQYF. CDR3 in DNA: TGCGCCAGCAGCCAAAGGGCCGGGGGCTCCTACGAGCAGTACTTC.

Comment on this clonotype: This may come from a read error, since a much larger clone is one base off. This sequence joins TRBV6-1 and TRBJ2-2; the D is unclear. This CDR3 has 13 residues. Looked up from germline, CDR1 is MNHNS and CDR2 is SASEGT. The germline V and J ends were trimmed by 6 bases and 0 bases, with 5 bases remaining between them. The CDR3 DNA reads TGTGCCAGCAGCAGCGCGAACACCGGGGAGCTGTTTTTT. This codes for CASSSANTGELFF.

The gene calls are TRBV19 and TRBJ2-3; TRBD2 aligns across 11 bases. The germline gives CDR1 LNHDA, CDR2 SQIVND (reference sequence). The CDR3 covers 18 residues. Trimming at V came to 5 bases and at J to 2 bases, leaving 12 bases not matched to a gene. The CDR3 sequence is CASSVGTSGGRTTDTQYF. DNA for the CDR3: TGTGCCAGTAGTGTGGGGACTAGCGGAGGCCGGACCACAGATACGCAGTATTTT.

This clonotype has more than one count but fewer than ten. This sequence joins TRBV19 and TRBJ2-3; 10 bases align to TRBD2. The CDR3 is 15 residues long. J lost 1 base, V lost 7 bases, and 5 bases had no gene match. Germline loops: CDR1 LNHDA, CDR2 SQIVND (reference sequence). DNA for the CDR3: TGTGCCAGTACACCCGGACTAGCGGGCACAGATACGCAGTATTTT. Encoded protein: CASTPGLAGTDTQYF.

The table lists this clonotype with many counts. The V gene is TRBV20-1, the J gene TRBJ1-5, with 8 bases lining up with TRBD1. Germline V gene lookup returns CDR1 DFQATT and CDR2 SNEGSKA (reference sequence). This CDR3 is built from 13 residues. V was pared by 3 bases and J by 7 bases, with 5 bases of the junction left unmatched. This CDR3 is CSASPTGDQPQHF. CDR3 DNA: TGCAGTGCTAGTCCGACAGGGGACCAGCCCCAGCATTTT.

This clonotype was observed a few times. The chain couples TRBV19 to TRBJ2-1; the match to TRBD1 covers 9 bases. The germline CDR1 and CDR2 sequences are LNHDA and SQIVND (reference sequence). With 7 bases clipped from V and 1 base from J, the junction kept 5 bases outside the gene matches. The CDR3 is 15 residues long. CDR3 in DNA: TGTGCCAGTATTTCACAGGGGGCATCCTACAATGAGCAGTTCTTC. It is translated as CASISQGASYNEQFF.

This clonotype was detected only a few times. The chain employs TRBV19 and TRBJ2-7, with D unclear. CDR3 length: 14 amino acids. Trimming took off 3 bases at V and 4 bases at J, with 13 bases between the two ends. CDR1 is LNHDA, CDR2 SQIVND, per germline (reference sequence). CDR3 residues: CASSILDGEYEQYF. The CDR3, as DNA: TGTGCCAGTAGTATCCTGGACGGAGAATACGAGCAGTACTTC.